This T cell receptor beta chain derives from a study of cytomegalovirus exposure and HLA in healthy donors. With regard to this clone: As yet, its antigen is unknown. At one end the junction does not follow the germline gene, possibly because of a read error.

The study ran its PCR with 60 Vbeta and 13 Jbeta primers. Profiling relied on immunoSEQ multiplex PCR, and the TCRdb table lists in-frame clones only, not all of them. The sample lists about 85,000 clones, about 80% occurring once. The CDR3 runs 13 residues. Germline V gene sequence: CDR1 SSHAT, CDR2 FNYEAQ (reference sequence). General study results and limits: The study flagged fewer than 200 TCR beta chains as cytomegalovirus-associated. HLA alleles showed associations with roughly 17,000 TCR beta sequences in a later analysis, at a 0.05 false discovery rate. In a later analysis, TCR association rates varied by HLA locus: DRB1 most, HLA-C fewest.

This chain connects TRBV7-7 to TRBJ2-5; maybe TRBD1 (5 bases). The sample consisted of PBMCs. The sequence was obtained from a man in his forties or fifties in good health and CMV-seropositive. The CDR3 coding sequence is TGTGCTAGCAGCTTAGACAGCCAAGAGACCCAGTACTTC. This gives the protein CASSLDSQETQYF.